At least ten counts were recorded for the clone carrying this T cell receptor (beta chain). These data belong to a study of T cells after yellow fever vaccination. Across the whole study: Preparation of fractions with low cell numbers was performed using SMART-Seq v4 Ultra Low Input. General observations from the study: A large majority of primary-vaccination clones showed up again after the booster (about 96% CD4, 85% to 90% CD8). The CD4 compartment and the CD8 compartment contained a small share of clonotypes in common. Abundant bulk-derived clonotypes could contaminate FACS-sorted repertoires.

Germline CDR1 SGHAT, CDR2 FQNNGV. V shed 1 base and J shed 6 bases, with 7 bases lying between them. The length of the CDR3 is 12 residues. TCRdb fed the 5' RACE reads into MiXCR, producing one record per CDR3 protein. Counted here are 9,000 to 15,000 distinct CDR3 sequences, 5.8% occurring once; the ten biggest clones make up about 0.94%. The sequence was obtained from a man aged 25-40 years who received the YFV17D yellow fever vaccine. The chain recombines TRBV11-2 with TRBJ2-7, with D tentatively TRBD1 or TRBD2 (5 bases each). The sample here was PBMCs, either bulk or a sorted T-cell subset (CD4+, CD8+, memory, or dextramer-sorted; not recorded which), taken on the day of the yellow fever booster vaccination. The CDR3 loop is CASSLVGPEQYF. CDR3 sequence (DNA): TGTGCCAGCAGCTTAGTGGGACCCGAGCAGTACTTC.